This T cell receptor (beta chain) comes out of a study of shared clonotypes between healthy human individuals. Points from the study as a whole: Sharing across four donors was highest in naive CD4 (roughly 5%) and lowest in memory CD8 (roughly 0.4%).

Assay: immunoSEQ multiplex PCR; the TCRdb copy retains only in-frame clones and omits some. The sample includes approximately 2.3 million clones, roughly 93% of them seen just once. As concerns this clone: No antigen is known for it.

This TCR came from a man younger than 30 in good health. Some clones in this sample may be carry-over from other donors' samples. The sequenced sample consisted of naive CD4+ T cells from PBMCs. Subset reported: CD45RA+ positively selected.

Written as DNA, the CDR3 is TGTGCCAGCAGTCGTAGTTCAGGGTCGGTGGAAAAACTGTTTTTT. It translates to CASSRSSGSVEKLFF. The V and J genes are TRBV9 and TRBJ1-4; tentatively, D is TRBD1 (5 bases). V was clipped by 5 bases and J by 8 bases, with 19 bases between them. Germline V gene sequence: CDR1 SGDLS, CDR2 YYNGEE. This CDR3 comprises 15 residues.